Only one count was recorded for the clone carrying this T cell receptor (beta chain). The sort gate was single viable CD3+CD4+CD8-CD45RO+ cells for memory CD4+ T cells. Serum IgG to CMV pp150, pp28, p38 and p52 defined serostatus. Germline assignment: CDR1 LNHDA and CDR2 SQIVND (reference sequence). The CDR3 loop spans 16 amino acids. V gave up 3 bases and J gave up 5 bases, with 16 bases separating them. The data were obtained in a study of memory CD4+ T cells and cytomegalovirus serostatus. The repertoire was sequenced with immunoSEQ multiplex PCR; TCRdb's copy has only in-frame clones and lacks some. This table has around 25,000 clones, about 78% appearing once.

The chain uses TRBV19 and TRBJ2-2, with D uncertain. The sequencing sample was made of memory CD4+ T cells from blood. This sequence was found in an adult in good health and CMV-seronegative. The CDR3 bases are TGTGCCAGTAGTATTACGGCTGCTCCACGGACCGGGGAGCTGTTTTTT. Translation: CASSITAAPRTGELFF.